This is a list of T cell receptor beta chains from one sample in a study of blood T cells in healthy people across ages. TCRdb passed the 5' RACE reads through MiXCR, listing each CDR3 protein once. Here the sample spans about 680,000 distinct CDR3 sequences, more than 40% being singletons. The sample consisted of blood. These receptor sequences come from a woman aged 55-70 years in good health. The conserved cysteine and the conserved F or W are not part of the CDR3 here. Fields, in order: J gene, V gene, CDR3 protein.

>TRBJ1-1|TRBV12-3/TRBV12-4
ASSLWPTEAF
>TRBJ2-7|TRBV11-2
ASSSSVGYYEQY
>.|TRBV7-2
ASSPYASYEQY
>TRBJ2-7|TRBV10-3
AISGDRFNEQY
>TRBJ2-5|TRBV20-1
SARDPTGGSETQY
>TRBJ2-4|TRBV10-3
AISDLLAGGYNEQY
>TRBJ2-1|TRBV20-1
SATPPRGSSYNEQF
>TRBJ1-2|TRBV6-1
ASRAGTASSNYGYT
>TRBJ2-1|TRBV7-3
ASSPSIHPTEQF
>TRBJ1-2|TRBV14
ASSQERGGGYT